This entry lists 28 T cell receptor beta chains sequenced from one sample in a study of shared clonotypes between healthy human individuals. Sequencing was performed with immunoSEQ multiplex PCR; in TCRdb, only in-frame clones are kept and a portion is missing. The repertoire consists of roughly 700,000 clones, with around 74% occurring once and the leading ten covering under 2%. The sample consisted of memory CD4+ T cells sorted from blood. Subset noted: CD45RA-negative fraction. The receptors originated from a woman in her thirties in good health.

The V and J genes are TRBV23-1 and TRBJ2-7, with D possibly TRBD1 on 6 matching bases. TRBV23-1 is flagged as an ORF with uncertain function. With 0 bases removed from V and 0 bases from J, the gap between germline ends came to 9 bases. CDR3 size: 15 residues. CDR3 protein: CASSQSEGHSYEQYF. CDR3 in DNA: TGCGCCAGCAGTCAATCAGAGGGACACTCCTACGAGCAGTACTTC.

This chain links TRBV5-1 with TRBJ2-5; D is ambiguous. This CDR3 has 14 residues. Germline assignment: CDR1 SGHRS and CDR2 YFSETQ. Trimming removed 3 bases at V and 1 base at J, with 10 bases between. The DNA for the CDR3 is TGCGCCAGCAGCTCGAACCCGGGCCAAGAGACCCAGTACTTC. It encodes CASSSNPGQETQYF.

CDR3 sequence reads: CASSLVSSGLETQYF. The CDR3 DNA follows: TGCGCCAGCAGCTTGGTCTCCAGCGGTTTGGAGACCCAGTACTTC. The chain has TRBV5-1 and TRBJ2-5; weak D call: TRBD2 (5 bases). Germline V lookup: CDR1 SGHRS, CDR2 YFSETQ. Trimming shortened V by 0 bases and J by 5 bases, and 14 bases separated the two germline ends. This CDR3 comprises 15 residues.

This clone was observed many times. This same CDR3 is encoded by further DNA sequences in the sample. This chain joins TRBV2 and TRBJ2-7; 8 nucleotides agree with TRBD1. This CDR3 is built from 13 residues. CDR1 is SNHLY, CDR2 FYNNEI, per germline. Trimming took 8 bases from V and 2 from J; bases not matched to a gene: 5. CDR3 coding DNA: TGTGCCAGCTCCCGGGACAGGACCTACGAGCAGTACTTC. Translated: CASSRDRTYEQYF.

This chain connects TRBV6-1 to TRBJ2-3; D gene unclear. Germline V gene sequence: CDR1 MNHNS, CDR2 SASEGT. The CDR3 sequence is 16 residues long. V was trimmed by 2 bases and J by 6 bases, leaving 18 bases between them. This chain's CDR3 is CASSESKEAPWDTQYF. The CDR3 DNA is TGTGCCAGCAGTGAATCAAAAGAGGCTCCTTGGGATACGCAGTATTTT.

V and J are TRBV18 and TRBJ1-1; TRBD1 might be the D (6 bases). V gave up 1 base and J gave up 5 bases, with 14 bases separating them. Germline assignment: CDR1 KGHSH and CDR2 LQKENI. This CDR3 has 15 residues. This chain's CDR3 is CASSPRTGPGTEAFF. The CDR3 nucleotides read TGTGCCAGCTCACCACGAACAGGGCCGGGGACTGAAGCTTTCTTT. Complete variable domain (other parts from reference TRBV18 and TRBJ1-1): NAGVMQNPRHLVRRRGQEARLRCSPMKGHSHVYWYRQLPEEGLKFMVYLQKENIIDESGMPKERFSAEFPKEGPSILRIQQVVRGDSAAYFCASSPRTGPGTEAFFGQGTRLTVV.

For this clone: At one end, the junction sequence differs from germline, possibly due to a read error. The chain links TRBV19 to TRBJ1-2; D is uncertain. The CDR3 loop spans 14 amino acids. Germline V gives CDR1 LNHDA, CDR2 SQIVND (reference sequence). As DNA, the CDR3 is TGTGCCAGTAGTATTCCGCCCGGGCGGTCTGAGTTCCTCTTC. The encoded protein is CASSIPPGRSEFLF.

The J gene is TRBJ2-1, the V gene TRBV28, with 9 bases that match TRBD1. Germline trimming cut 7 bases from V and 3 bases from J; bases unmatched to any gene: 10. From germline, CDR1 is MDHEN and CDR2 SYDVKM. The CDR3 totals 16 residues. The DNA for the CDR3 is TGTGCCAGCACCCCCGGACAGGGGATTTACTACAATGAGCAGTTCTTC. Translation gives CASTPGQGIYYNEQFF.

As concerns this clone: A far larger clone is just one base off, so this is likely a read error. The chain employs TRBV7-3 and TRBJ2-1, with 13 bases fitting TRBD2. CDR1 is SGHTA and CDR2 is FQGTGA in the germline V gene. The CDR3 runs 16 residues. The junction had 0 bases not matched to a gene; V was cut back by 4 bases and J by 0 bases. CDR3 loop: CASSWTSGSSYNEQFF. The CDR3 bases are TGTGCCAGCAGCTGGACTAGCGGGAGCTCCTACAATGAGCAGTTCTTC.

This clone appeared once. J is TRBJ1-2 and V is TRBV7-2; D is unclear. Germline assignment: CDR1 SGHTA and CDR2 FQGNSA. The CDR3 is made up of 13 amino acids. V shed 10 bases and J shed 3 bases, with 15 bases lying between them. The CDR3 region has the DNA TGTGCCATGGCAAGAGTAGGAGACTATGGCTACACCTTC. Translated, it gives CAMARVGDYGYTF.

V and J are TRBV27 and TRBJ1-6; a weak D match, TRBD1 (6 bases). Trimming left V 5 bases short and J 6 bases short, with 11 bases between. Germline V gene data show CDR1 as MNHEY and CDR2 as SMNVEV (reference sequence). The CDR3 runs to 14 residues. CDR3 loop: CASSPGQSNSPLHF. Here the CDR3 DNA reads TGTGCCAGCAGTCCCGGACAGAGTAATTCACCCCTCCACTTT.

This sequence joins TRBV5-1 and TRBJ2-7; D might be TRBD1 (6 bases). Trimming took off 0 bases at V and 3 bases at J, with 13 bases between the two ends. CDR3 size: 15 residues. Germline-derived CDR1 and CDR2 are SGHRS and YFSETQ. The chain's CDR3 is CASSLELGAIYEQYF. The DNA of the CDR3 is TGCGCCAGCAGCTTGGAGCTGGGGGCCATCTACGAGCAGTACTTC.

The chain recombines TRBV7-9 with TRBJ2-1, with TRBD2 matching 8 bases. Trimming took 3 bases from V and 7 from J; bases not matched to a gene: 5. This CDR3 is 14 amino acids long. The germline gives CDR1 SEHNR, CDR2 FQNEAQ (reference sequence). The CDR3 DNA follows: TGTGCCAGCAGCTTTACGGGAGGGAATAATGAGCAGTTCTTC. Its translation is CASSFTGGNNEQFF.

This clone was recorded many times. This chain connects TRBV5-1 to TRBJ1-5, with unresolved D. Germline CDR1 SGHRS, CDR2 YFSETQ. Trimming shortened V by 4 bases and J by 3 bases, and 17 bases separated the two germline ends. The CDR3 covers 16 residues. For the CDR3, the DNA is TGCGCCAGCAGCCCGGACGGATCGGCCAACAATCAGCCCCAGCATTTT. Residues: CASSPDGSANNQPQHF.

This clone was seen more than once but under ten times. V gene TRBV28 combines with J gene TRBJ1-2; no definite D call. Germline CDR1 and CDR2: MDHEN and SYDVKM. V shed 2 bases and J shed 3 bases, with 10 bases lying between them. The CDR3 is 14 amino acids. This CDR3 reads CASSLGVGYYGYTF. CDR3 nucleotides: TGTGCCAGCAGTTTAGGGGTCGGATACTATGGCTACACCTTC.

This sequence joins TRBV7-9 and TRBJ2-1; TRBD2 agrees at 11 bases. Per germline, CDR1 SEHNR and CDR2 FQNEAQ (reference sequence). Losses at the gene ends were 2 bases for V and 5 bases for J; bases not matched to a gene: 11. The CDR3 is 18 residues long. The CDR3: CASSLPNAGTSGHNEQFF. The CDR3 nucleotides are TGTGCCAGCAGCTTACCCAACGCCGGGACTAGCGGACACAATGAGCAGTTCTTC.

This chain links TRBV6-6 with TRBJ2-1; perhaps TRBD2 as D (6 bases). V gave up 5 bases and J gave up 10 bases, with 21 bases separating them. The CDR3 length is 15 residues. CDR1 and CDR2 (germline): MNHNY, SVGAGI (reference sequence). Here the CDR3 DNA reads TGTGCCAGCAGTACCCGGACTACACTCCAAGGAGAGCAGTTCTTC. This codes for CASSTRTTLQGEQFF.

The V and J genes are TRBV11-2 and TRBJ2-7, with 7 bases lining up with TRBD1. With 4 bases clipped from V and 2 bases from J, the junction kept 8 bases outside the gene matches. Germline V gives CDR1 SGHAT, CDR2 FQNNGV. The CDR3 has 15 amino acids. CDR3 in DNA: TGTGCCAGCAGCTCATCCTCCGGGACAGCCTACGAGCAGTACTTC. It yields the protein CASSSSSGTAYEQYF. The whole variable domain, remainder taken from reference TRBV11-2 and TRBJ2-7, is EAGVAQSPRYKIIEKRQSVAFWCNPISGHATLYWYQQILGQGPKLLIQFQNNGVVDDSQLPKDRFSAERLKGVDSTLKIQPAKLEDSAVYLCASSSSSGTAYEQYFGPGTRLTVT.

The CDR3 reads CASSWSGTGSSYEQYF. For the CDR3, the DNA is TGTGCCAGCAGCTGGTCCGGGACAGGGAGCTCCTACGAGCAGTACTTC. The J gene is TRBJ2-7, the V gene TRBV5-5; 9 bases match TRBD1. In germline, CDR1 is SGHKS, CDR2 YYEKEE (reference sequence). This CDR3 has 16 residues. V gave up 3 bases and J gave up 0 bases; unmatched junction bases: 7.

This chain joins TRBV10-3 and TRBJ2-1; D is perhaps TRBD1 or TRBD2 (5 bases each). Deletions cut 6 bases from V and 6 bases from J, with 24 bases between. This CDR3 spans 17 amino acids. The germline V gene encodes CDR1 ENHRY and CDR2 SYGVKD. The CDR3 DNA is TGTGCCATCAGCGCGCATTCCGGGACGAGTGAACCCAATGAGCAGTTCTTC. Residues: CAISAHSGTSEPNEQFF.

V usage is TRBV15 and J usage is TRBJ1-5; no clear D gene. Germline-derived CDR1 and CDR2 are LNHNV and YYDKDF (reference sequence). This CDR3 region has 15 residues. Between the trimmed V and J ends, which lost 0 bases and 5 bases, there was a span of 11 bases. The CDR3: CATSRDLTDYQPQHF. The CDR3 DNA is TGTGCCACCAGCAGAGATCTTACAGACTATCAGCCCCAGCATTTT.

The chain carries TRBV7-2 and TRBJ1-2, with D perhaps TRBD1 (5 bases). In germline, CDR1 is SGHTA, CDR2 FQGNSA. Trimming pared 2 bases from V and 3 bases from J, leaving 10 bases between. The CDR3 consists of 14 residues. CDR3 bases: TGTGCCAGCAGCTTAAACCTGGGGGACTATGGCTACACCTTC. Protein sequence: CASSLNLGDYGYTF.

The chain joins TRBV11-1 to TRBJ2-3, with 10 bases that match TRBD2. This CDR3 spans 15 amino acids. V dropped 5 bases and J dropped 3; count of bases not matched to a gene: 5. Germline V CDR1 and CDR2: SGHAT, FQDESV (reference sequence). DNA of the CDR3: TGTGCCAGCAGCCGCAGCGGGAGGGAAACAGATACGCAGTATTTT. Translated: CASSRSGRETDTQYF.

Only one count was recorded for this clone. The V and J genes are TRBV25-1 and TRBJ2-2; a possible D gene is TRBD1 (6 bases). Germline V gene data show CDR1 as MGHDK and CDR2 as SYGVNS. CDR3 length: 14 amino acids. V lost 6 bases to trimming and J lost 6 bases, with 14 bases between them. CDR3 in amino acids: CASRRGSRAGELFF. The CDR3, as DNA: TGTGCCAGCAGGAGGGGGTCGCGGGCCGGGGAGCTGTTTTTT.

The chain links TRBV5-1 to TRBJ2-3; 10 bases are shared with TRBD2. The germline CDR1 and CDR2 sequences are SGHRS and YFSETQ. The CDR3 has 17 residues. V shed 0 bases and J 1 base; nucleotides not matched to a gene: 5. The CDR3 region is CASSLAGLAGGTDTQYF. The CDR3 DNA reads TGCGCCAGCAGCTTGGCGGGGCTAGCGGGAGGCACAGATACGCAGTATTTT.

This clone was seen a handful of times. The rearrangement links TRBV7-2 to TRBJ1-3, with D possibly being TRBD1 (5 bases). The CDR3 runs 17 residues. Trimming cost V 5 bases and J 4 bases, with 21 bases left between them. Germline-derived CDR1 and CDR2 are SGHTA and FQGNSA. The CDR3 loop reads CASSPSWGGSSGNTIYF. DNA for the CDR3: TGTGCCAGCAGCCCCTCGTGGGGGGGGTCGTCCGGAAACACCATATATTTT.

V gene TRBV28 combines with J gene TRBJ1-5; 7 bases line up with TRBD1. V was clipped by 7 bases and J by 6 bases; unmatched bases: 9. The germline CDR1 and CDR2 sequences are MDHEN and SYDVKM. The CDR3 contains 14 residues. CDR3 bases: TGTGCCAGCACCGTGGGACAGACTCGTCAGCCCCAGCATTTT. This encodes CASTVGQTRQPQHF.

The CDR3 region is CASSLVTNNEQFF. CDR3 nucleotide sequence: TGCGCCAGCAGCTTGGTAACTAACAATGAGCAGTTCTTC. The chain couples TRBV5-1 to TRBJ2-1; D unclear. CDR1 is SGHRS and CDR2 is YFSETQ in the germline V gene. Trimming removed 0 bases from V and 5 bases from J, with 6 bases in between. This CDR3 has 13 residues.